One and the same sample provided the 6 T cell receptor beta chains below, sequenced in a study of beta chain features in type 1 diabetes. General observations from the study: Moderately but significantly shorter TCRB CDR3s were found in Type 1 diabetes patients in all four CD4+ subsets.

Since all of the isolated RNA was reverse transcribed, expressed TCRB transcripts were what got sequenced. Clones were read by immunoSEQ multiplex PCR, and TCRdb kept only the in-frame ones, dropping some. The sample consists of a few hundred thousand clones, roughly 14% of them appearing once. These receptors are not linked to any known antigen. The specimen was naive CD4+ T cells from blood. Every receptor here comes from a woman under 30 with type 1 diabetes.

The chain combines TRBV25-1 with TRBJ2-7; D is ambiguous. The CDR3 totals 15 residues. Germline V gene data show CDR1 as MGHDK and CDR2 as SYGVNS. Trimming removed 4 bases at V and 3 bases at J, with 16 bases between. DNA of the CDR3: TGTGCCAGCAGTGCCCCGGTGGGTAGAGGCTACGAGCAGTACTTC. Amino acid sequence: CASSAPVGRGYEQYF.

Only a few counts were recorded for this clone. V and J are TRBV6-1 and TRBJ1-2; 7 bases line up with TRBD1. The CDR3 has 15 amino acids. V was clipped by 2 bases and J by 6 bases; unmatched bases: 9. The germline V gene has CDR1 MNHNS and CDR2 SASEGT. CDR3 in DNA: TGTGCCAGCAGTGAACCAGGGACAGTCGTTAATGGCTACACCTTC. Amino acids: CASSEPGTVVNGYTF.

The CDR3 loop is CASTTEGLGPDTQYF. The CDR3 region has the DNA TGTGCCAGCACCACTGAGGGACTAGGACCAGATACGCAGTATTTT. The rearrangement joins TRBV28 to TRBJ2-3; 8 positions agree with TRBD2. After removal of 7 bases from V and 4 bases from J, the junction contained 10 bases not matched to a gene. CDR1 is MDHEN and CDR2 is SYDVKM in the germline V gene. There are 15 residues in the CDR3.

This clone appeared a few times. In DNA form, the CDR3 reads TGTGCCAGCAGCTTGAATAGGAACTACGAGCAGTACGTC. Translated: CASSLNRNYEQYV. The V call is TRBV5-5, the J call TRBJ2-7; D uncertain. CDR1 and CDR2 (germline): SGHKS, YYEKEE (reference sequence). This CDR3 has 13 residues. V gave up 1 base and J gave up 3 bases, with 8 bases separating them.

J is TRBJ2-7 and V is TRBV6-6; possibly TRBD2 for D (7 bases). The length of the CDR3 is 14 residues. Between the trimmed V and J ends, which lost 6 bases and 0 bases, there was a span of 12 bases. Germline V CDR1 and CDR2: MNHNY, SVGAGI (reference sequence). The CDR3 loop is CASRERGHSYEQYF. The CDR3 DNA sequence: TGTGCCAGCAGGGAGCGGGGACACTCCTACGAGCAGTACTTC.

Only a few counts were recorded for this clone. V and J are TRBV4-1 and TRBJ2-7; D remains ambiguous. V was clipped by 0 bases and J by 7 bases, with 16 bases between them. Germline assignment: CDR1 MGHRA and CDR2 YSYEKL. The CDR3 loop spans 15 amino acids. The CDR3 region has the DNA TGCGCCAGCAGCCAAGATCGAGGCCGATATGGAGAGCAGTACTTC. Residues: CASSQDRGRYGEQYF.